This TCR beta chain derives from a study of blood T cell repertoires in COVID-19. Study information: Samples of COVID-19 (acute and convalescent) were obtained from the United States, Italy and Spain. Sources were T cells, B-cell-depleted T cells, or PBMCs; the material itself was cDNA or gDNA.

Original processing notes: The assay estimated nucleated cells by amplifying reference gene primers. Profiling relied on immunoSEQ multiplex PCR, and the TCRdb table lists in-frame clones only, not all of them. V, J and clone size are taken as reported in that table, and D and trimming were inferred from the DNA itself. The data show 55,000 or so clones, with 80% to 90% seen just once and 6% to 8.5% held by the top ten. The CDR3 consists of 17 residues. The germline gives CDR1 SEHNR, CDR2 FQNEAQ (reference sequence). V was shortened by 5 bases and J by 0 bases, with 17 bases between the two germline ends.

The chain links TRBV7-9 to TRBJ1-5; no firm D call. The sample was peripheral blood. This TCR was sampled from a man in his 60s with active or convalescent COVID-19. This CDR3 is CASSVGSQDYSNQPQHF. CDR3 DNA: TGTGCCAGCAGCGTAGGCTCTCAAGACTATAGCAATCAGCCCCAGCATTTT.